Listed below are T cell receptor beta chains from one sample, sequenced in a study of blood T cell repertoires in COVID-19. The protocol was immunoSEQ multiplex PCR, while the TCRdb copy is restricted to in-frame clones and leaves out a portion. The sample carries about 470,000 clones, approximately 86% recorded once. The sequenced material came from PBMCs or T cells enriched from blood (not recorded which). These receptors were collected from a woman aged 18-29 years who had recovered from COVID-19. Each CDR3 is given with its conserved first and last residue. The D gene is left open where the match is weak. Expanded clones get a size class; other rows say once, few or many, or leave the size out.

CDR3 DNA: TGCGCCAGCAGCTTTTTTTCCGGGCAGGGTGGTGAAAAACTGTTTTTT; CDR3 protein: CASSFFSGQGGEKLFF; D gene: .; CDR3 length: 16; clone size: .; V gene: TRBV5-1; J gene: TRBJ1-4
CDR3 DNA: TGTGCCAGCAAGGCCGGGACTAATGAAAAACTGTTTTTT; CDR3 protein: CASKAGTNEKLFF; D gene: .; CDR3 length: 13; clone size: .; V gene: TRBV6-5; J gene: TRBJ1-4
CDR3 DNA: TGTGCCACCCAGGACACGGGTAAATGGGCCAACGTCCTGACTTTC; CDR3 protein: CATQDTGKWANVLTF; D gene: .; CDR3 length: 15; clone size: few; V gene: TRBV10-3; J gene: TRBJ2-6
CDR3 DNA: TGTGCCAGCAGCTCCAGACTAGCGAGGGCCTACAATGAGCAGTTCTTC; CDR3 protein: CASSSRLARAYNEQFF; D gene: TRBD2; CDR3 length: 16; clone size: .; V gene: TRBV7-2; J gene: TRBJ2-1
CDR3 DNA: TGTGCCAGCAGGGGGACTTCTACCGGCACAGATACGCAGTATTTT; CDR3 protein: CASRGTSTGTDTQYF; D gene: .; CDR3 length: 15; clone size: .; V gene: TRBV2; J gene: TRBJ2-3
CDR3 DNA: TGCGCCAGCAGCGCAGGAGCGGGGCCCTCCTACGAGCAGTACTTC; CDR3 protein: CASSAGAGPSYEQYF; D gene: TRBD2; CDR3 length: 15; clone size: .; V gene: TRBV5-1; J gene: TRBJ2-7
CDR3 DNA: TGTGCCAGCAGCTTGGACACCGCGGGATTTGGCTACACCTTC; CDR3 protein: CASSLDTAGFGYTF; D gene: .; CDR3 length: 14; clone size: .; V gene: TRBV7-9; J gene: TRBJ1-2
CDR3 DNA: TGCAGCGGCGGGGGCAGGCCATTCCAAGAGACCCAGTACTTC; CDR3 protein: CSGGGRPFQETQYF; D gene: .; CDR3 length: 14; clone size: .; V gene: TRBV29-1; J gene: TRBJ2-5
CDR3 DNA: TGTGCCAGCAGCCCGGACAGTTGGAGCTCCTACGAGCAGTACTTC; CDR3 protein: CASSPDSWSSYEQYF; D gene: .; CDR3 length: 15; clone size: .; V gene: TRBV7-9; J gene: TRBJ2-7
CDR3 DNA: TGCGCCAGCAGCTTTGACAGGGGGCGAGACGGGGAGCTGTTTTTT; CDR3 protein: CASSFDRGRDGELFF; D gene: TRBD1; CDR3 length: 15; clone size: .; V gene: TRBV5-1; J gene: TRBJ2-2
CDR3 DNA: TGTGCCAGCAGTCTGACAGGGTCAACTGATGGCTACACCTTC; CDR3 protein: CASSLTGSTDGYTF; D gene: TRBD1; CDR3 length: 14; clone size: .; V gene: TRBV6-5; J gene: TRBJ1-2
CDR3 DNA: TGTGCCAGCAGCATAACAGGGGATGGACAGCCCCAGCATTTT; CDR3 protein: CASSITGDGQPQHF; D gene: TRBD1; CDR3 length: 14; clone size: .; V gene: TRBV5-6; J gene: TRBJ1-5
CDR3 DNA: TGTGCCAGCAGCTTAGACGCGACACACTACGAGCAGTACTTC; CDR3 protein: CASSLDATHYEQYF; D gene: .; CDR3 length: 14; clone size: .; V gene: TRBV7-9; J gene: TRBJ2-7
CDR3 DNA: TGTGCCAGTGGCCAGGGGGTCGCGTTCGAAGCTTTCTTT; CDR3 protein: CASGQGVAFEAFF; D gene: TRBD1; CDR3 length: 13; clone size: .; V gene: TRBV6-5; J gene: TRBJ1-1
CDR3 DNA: TGTGCCATCAGTGAGTCGAGGGATAATGGCTACACCTTC; CDR3 protein: CAISESRDNGYTF; D gene: .; CDR3 length: 13; clone size: .; V gene: TRBV10-3; J gene: TRBJ1-2
CDR3 DNA: TGTGCCACGCGGACAGACGGCTACAATGAGCAGTTCTTC; CDR3 protein: CATRTDGYNEQFF; D gene: .; CDR3 length: 13; clone size: .; V gene: TRBV19; J gene: TRBJ2-1
CDR3 DNA: TGTGCCAGCTCCCCCACCGCTGAGGACACTGAAGCTTTCTTT; CDR3 protein: CASSPTAEDTEAFF; D gene: .; CDR3 length: 14; clone size: .; V gene: TRBV6-6; J gene: TRBJ1-1
CDR3 DNA: TGTGCCAGCAAGGGGGGGCGAGATACGCAGTATTTT; CDR3 protein: CASKGGRDTQYF; D gene: .; CDR3 length: 12; clone size: .; V gene: TRBV5-6; J gene: TRBJ2-3
CDR3 DNA: TGTGCCGGATCCGACAGGGTCACCGGGGAGCTGTTTTTT; CDR3 protein: CAGSDRVTGELFF; D gene: TRBD1; CDR3 length: 13; clone size: .; V gene: TRBV7-2; J gene: TRBJ2-2
CDR3 DNA: TGTGCCTGGAGCCCTCGGTGGAACACTGAAGCTTTCTTT; CDR3 protein: CAWSPRWNTEAFF; D gene: .; CDR3 length: 13; clone size: .; V gene: TRBV30; J gene: TRBJ1-1
CDR3 DNA: TGTGCCAGCAGTCCCTCCACAGGGGCACGAGATACGCAGTATTTT; CDR3 protein: CASSPSTGARDTQYF; D gene: TRBD1; CDR3 length: 15; clone size: .; V gene: TRBV14; J gene: TRBJ2-3
CDR3 DNA: TGTGCCAGCAGCTCCCCAGTATTAGGGGGCTCCTACGAGCAGTACTTC; CDR3 protein: CASSSPVLGGSYEQYF; D gene: .; CDR3 length: 16; clone size: .; V gene: TRBV5-5; J gene: TRBJ2-7
CDR3 DNA: TGTGCCAGCAGTGACAGGGGCGTCAACACTGAAGCTTTCTTT; CDR3 protein: CASSDRGVNTEAFF; D gene: TRBD1; CDR3 length: 14; clone size: .; V gene: TRBV28; J gene: TRBJ1-1
CDR3 DNA: TGCGCCAGCAGCTCCCGGGTGGGGACTAGCCAGAATGAGCAGTTCTTC; CDR3 protein: CASSSRVGTSQNEQFF; D gene: TRBD2; CDR3 length: 16; clone size: .; V gene: TRBV5-1; J gene: TRBJ2-1
CDR3 DNA: TGTGCCAGCAGCCCAACTAGCGGGGGTCCCGGGGAGCTGTTTTTT; CDR3 protein: CASSPTSGGPGELFF; D gene: TRBD2; CDR3 length: 15; clone size: .; V gene: TRBV7-3; J gene: TRBJ2-2
CDR3 DNA: TGCGCCAGCAGCTTGGGAGTCGGGGGGTTGATGAACACTGAAGCTTTCTTT; CDR3 protein: CASSLGVGGLMNTEAFF; D gene: .; CDR3 length: 17; clone size: .; V gene: TRBV5-1; J gene: TRBJ1-1
CDR3 DNA: TGTGCCACCCAGCCCAGGGGGCAGGGAGATGACATTCAGTACTTC; CDR3 protein: CATQPRGQGDDIQYF; D gene: TRBD1; CDR3 length: 15; clone size: .; V gene: TRBV19; J gene: TRBJ2-4
CDR3 DNA: TGTGCCTGGAGTGTAATGGGGGCCGAGGGGCGGAAAGCTTTCTTT; CDR3 protein: CAWSVMGAEGRKAFF; D gene: .; CDR3 length: 15; clone size: .; V gene: TRBV30; J gene: TRBJ1-1
CDR3 DNA: TGTGCCAGCAGCTTAGCGACGGGTGGTCTGGGGGCTTACGAGCAGTACTTC; CDR3 protein: CASSLATGGLGAYEQYF; D gene: .; CDR3 length: 17; clone size: once; V gene: TRBV7-2; J gene: TRBJ2-7
CDR3 DNA: TGCGCCAGCAGCCTCAGACAGGGGTATGAAAAACTGTTTTTT; CDR3 protein: CASSLRQGYEKLFF; D gene: TRBD1; CDR3 length: 14; clone size: .; V gene: TRBV5-1; J gene: TRBJ1-4
CDR3 DNA: TGTGCCTGGAGCATCACAGATACGCAGTATTTT; CDR3 protein: CAWSITDTQYF; D gene: .; CDR3 length: 11; clone size: .; V gene: TRBV30; J gene: TRBJ2-3
CDR3 DNA: TGTGCCACCCGACAGGGGCTGAATCAGCCCCAGCATTTT; CDR3 protein: CATRQGLNQPQHF; D gene: TRBD1; CDR3 length: 13; clone size: .; V gene: TRBV6-5; J gene: TRBJ1-5
CDR3 DNA: TGTGCCAGCAGCGTAGCCAGCGGCTCTAACTATGGCTACACCTTC; CDR3 protein: CASSVASGSNYGYTF; D gene: .; CDR3 length: 15; clone size: once; V gene: TRBV9; J gene: TRBJ1-2
CDR3 DNA: TGCGCCAGCAGCTTTATGAGTAGCTCTTCCTACGAGCAGTACTTC; CDR3 protein: CASSFMSSSSYEQYF; D gene: .; CDR3 length: 15; clone size: .; V gene: TRBV5-1; J gene: TRBJ2-7
CDR3 DNA: TGTGCCAGCACAAGACTCGCGGCAGAGTATTCACCCCTCCACTTT; CDR3 protein: CASTRLAAEYSPLHF; D gene: .; CDR3 length: 15; clone size: once; V gene: TRBV11-2; J gene: TRBJ1-6
CDR3 DNA: TGCGCCAGCAGCTTGGTGGGGCGCCCCGACACCGGGGAGCTGTTTTTT; CDR3 protein: CASSLVGRPDTGELFF; D gene: .; CDR3 length: 16; clone size: .; V gene: TRBV5-1; J gene: TRBJ2-2
CDR3 DNA: TGCGCCAGCAGCTTGGTCGGCAGTAGGAGCTCCTATAATTCACCCCTCCACTTT; CDR3 protein: CASSLVGSRSSYNSPLHF; D gene: .; CDR3 length: 18; clone size: .; V gene: TRBV5-1; J gene: TRBJ1-6
CDR3 DNA: TGTGCCAGTAGTCCCCAGGGACTAGCGGGGGGGTATGAGCAGTTCTTC; CDR3 protein: CASSPQGLAGGYEQFF; D gene: TRBD2; CDR3 length: 16; clone size: .; V gene: TRBV19; J gene: TRBJ2-1
CDR3 DNA: TGTGCCAGCAGCTTTCTAGTGGCGCAAGAGACCCAGTACTTC; CDR3 protein: CASSFLVAQETQYF; D gene: .; CDR3 length: 14; clone size: .; V gene: TRBV5-6; J gene: TRBJ2-5
CDR3 DNA: TGTGCCAGCAGGACAGGGGGCAGCGCTGAAGCTTTCTTT; CDR3 protein: CASRTGGSAEAFF; D gene: TRBD1; CDR3 length: 13; clone size: .; V gene: TRBV6-5; J gene: TRBJ1-1
CDR3 DNA: TGTGCCTGGATTCAGGGCGGTTCACCCCTCCACTTT; CDR3 protein: CAWIQGGSPLHF; D gene: .; CDR3 length: 12; clone size: few; V gene: TRBV30; J gene: TRBJ1-6
CDR3 DNA: TGTGCCAGCAGAGCAGAGACAGGGTCAGATGAAAAACTGTTTTTT; CDR3 protein: CASRAETGSDEKLFF; D gene: TRBD1; CDR3 length: 15; clone size: .; V gene: TRBV2; J gene: TRBJ1-4